This is a list of T cell receptor beta chains from one sample in a study of CD8+CD57+ T cells in acquired aplastic anemia. A single record per CDR3 protein comes from TCRdb applying MiXCR to the reads. The sample holds roughly 250,000 distinct CDR3 sequences; 82% are singletons and the top ten take 40% to 50%. Specimen: sorted CD4+, CD8+, or CD8+CD57+ T cells (not recorded which) from PBMCs. The receptor set was obtained from a human donor with aplastic anemia. The CDR3 runs from the conserved cysteine through the conserved F or W. A D gene is named only where the DNA matches it firmly. Where a row states a size, it is once, few, many or the class of an expanded clone; other rows omit it.

length: 15; J: TRBJ2-5; D: TRBD1; size: NA; V: TRBV7-3; CDR3: CASSPSTGERTNKYF; DNA: TGTGCCAGCAGCCCCAGCACAGGGGAGCGCACGAATAAGTACTTC
length: 13; J: TRBJ2-7; D: NA; size: NA; V: TRBV7-6; CDR3: CASSLSRVNEQYF; DNA: TGTGCCAGCAGCTTATCCCGAGTGAACGAGCAGTACTTC
length: 15; J: TRBJ1-1; D: NA; size: NA; V: TRBV7-8; CDR3: CASSLDGRRNTQDFF; DNA: TGTGCCAGCAGCTTAGATGGAAGACGGAATACTCAAGATTTCTTT
length: 14; J: TRBJ2-7; D: NA; size: NA; V: TRBV10-3; CDR3: CAISLTGETYEQYF; DNA: TGTGCCATCAGCCTGACAGGTGAAACCTACGAGCAGTACTTC
length: 12; J: TRBJ2-5; D: TRBD2; size: once; V: TRBV2; CDR3: CASSDGGVHEQF; DNA: TGTGCCAGCAGTGATGGGGGGGTGCACGAGCAGTTC
length: 15; J: TRBJ2-2; D: NA; size: NA; V: TRBV15; CDR3: CATSRDMGDTGELFF; DNA: TGTGCCACCAGCAGAGATATGGGTGACACCGGGGAGCTGTTTTTT
length: 13; J: TRBJ1-2; D: NA; size: NA; V: TRBV10-3; CDR3: CAISQDSEYGYTF; DNA: TGTGCCATCAGCCAAGACAGTGAATATGGCTACACCTTC
length: 19; J: TRBJ2-5; D: TRBD2; size: NA; V: TRBV20-1; CDR3: CSARDFLGERGGYQETQYF; DNA: TGCAGTGCTAGAGATTTCCTTGGGGAGCGGGGGGGGTACCAAGAGACCCAGTACTTC
length: 16; J: TRBJ2-1; D: NA; size: NA; V: TRBV9; CDR3: CASSVGTGTRNFEQFF; DNA: TGTGCCAGCAGCGTAGGAACAGGTACGCGGAATTTTGAGCAGTTCTTC
length: 14; J: TRBJ2-3; D: TRBD1; size: NA; V: TRBV7-8; CDR3: CASSFPPDGTAQYF; DNA: TGTGCCAGCAGCTTTCCTCCAGACGGGACAGCCCAGTATTTT
length: 14; J: TRBJ2-5; D: NA; size: NA; V: TRBV9; CDR3: CASSGAPEKSEHYF; DNA: TGTGCCAGCAGCGGAGCTCCCGAGAAATCTGAACACTACTTC
length: 15; J: TRBJ2-3; D: NA; size: NA; V: TRBV7-9; CDR3: CASSFQRGGGDAEYF; DNA: TGTGCCAGCAGCTTTCAAAGAGGCGGCGGGGATGCGGAGTATTTT
length: 15; J: TRBJ2-7; D: NA; size: NA; V: TRBV6-1; CDR3: CASSPVTGEDYEQYF; DNA: TGTGCCAGCAGTCCGGTCACAGGGGAGGACTACGAGCAGTACTTC
length: 14; J: TRBJ2-1; D: NA; size: NA; V: TRBV5-5; CDR3: CASSLDRAYNEQFF; DNA: TGTGCCAGCAGCTTGGACAGGGCCTACAATGAGCAGTTCTTC
length: 15; J: TRBJ1-4; D: NA; size: NA; V: TRBV5-4; CDR3: CASSFSRTTNEKLFF; DNA: TGTGCCAGCAGCTTTAGTAGGACAACTAATGAAAAACTGTTTTTT
length: 17; J: TRBJ2-6; D: NA; size: NA; V: TRBV7-9; CDR3: CASSLGAWRYEQFVLTF; DNA: TGTGCCAGCAGCTTAGGGGCCTGGCGCTATGAGCAGTTCGTCCTGACTTTC
length: 15; J: TRBJ2-5; D: NA; size: once; V: TRBV7-9; CDR3: CASSSSLTWSNTQYF; DNA: TGTGCCAGCAGTTCTAGTCTGACATGGAGCAATACCCAGTACTTC
length: 14; J: TRBJ1-2; D: NA; size: NA; V: TRBV11-1; CDR3: CASSIGITADGYTF; DNA: TGTGCCAGCAGCATTGGTATAACGGCGGATGGCTACACCTTC
length: 14; J: TRBJ2-3; D: NA; size: few; V: TRBV7-2; CDR3: CASSPWGQNPMATF; DNA: TGTGCCAGCAGCCCCTGGGGGCAGAACCCTATGGCTACATTT
length: 14; J: TRBJ1-1; D: NA; size: NA; V: TRBV7-8; CDR3: CASSLHPMDTALFF; DNA: TGTGCCAGCAGCTTACATCCAATGGACACAGCCCTTTTCTTT
length: 16; J: TRBJ1-6; D: NA; size: NA; V: TRBV20-1; CDR3: CSASSWGRKNNSPPHF; DNA: TGCAGTGCCAGTAGTTGGGGACGCAAGAATAATTCACCCCCCCACTTT
length: 13; J: TRBJ1-1; D: NA; size: NA; V: TRBV19; CDR3: CASSVNREEKLFF; DNA: TGTGCCAGTAGTGTAAACCGGGAGGAAAAACTGTTCTTT
length: 14; J: TRBJ2-1; D: NA; size: NA; V: TRBV5-6; CDR3: CASSLEREGNEQFF; DNA: TGTGCCAGCAGCTTGGAGAGGGAAGGCAATGAGCAGTTCTTC
length: 15; J: TRBJ2-5; D: TRBD2; size: NA; V: TRBV7-8; CDR3: CASSLTGGFDTTYYF; DNA: TGTGCCAGCAGCTTAACGGGAGGGTTCGATACGACCTATTACTTC
length: 13; J: TRBJ1-2; D: NA; size: NA; V: TRBV19; CDR3: CASSLQGSYGYTF; DNA: TGTGCCAGTAGTTTGCAGGGTAGCTATGGCTACACCTTC
length: 14; J: TRBJ2-3; D: NA; size: NA; V: TRBV7-3; CDR3: CASSLTGGHATQYF; DNA: TGTGCCAGCAGCTTAACGGGAGGTCACGCTACGCAGTATTTT
length: 14; J: TRBJ2-1; D: TRBD2; size: NA; V: TRBV6-2/TRBV6-3; CDR3: CASRQGLAVNEQFF; DNA: TGTGCCAGCAGACAGGGACTAGCGGTAAATGAGCAGTTCTTC
length: 15; J: TRBJ2-7; D: NA; size: NA; V: TRBV13; CDR3: CATSLPSKGAHEQYF; DNA: TGTGCCACCAGCTTACCCTCTAAGGGCGCGCACGAGCAGTACTTC
length: 15; J: TRBJ1-2; D: NA; size: NA; V: TRBV9; CDR3: CASSVEAGHPYGYTF; DNA: TGTGCCAGCAGCGTAGAGGCCGGACATCCCTATGGCTACACCTTC
length: 13; J: TRBJ2-4; D: NA; size: NA; V: TRBV2; CDR3: CASSESAGDIQYF; DNA: TGTGCCAGCAGTGAATCCGCAGGGGACATTCAGTACTTC
length: 13; J: TRBJ1-2; D: NA; size: NA; V: TRBV7-8; CDR3: CASSLDRFEGYTF; DNA: TGTGCCAGCAGCTTGGACCGATTCGAGGGCTACACCTTC
length: 15; J: TRBJ1-2; D: NA; size: once; V: TRBV19; CDR3: CASSITRGADNEYTF; DNA: TGTGCCAGTAGTATAACAAGGGGAGCCGACAATGAGTACACCTTC
length: 13; J: TRBJ1-6; D: TRBD1; size: NA; V: TRBV7-9; CDR3: CASSTGGNSPIHF; DNA: TGCGCCAGCAGCACAGGGGGAAATTCGCCCATCCACTTT
length: 15; J: TRBJ1-1; D: NA; size: NA; V: TRBV7-9; CDR3: CASGSAQRGYAQYFF; DNA: TGTGCCAGCGGCTCCGCACAGAGAGGATACGCTCAGTACTTCTTT
length: 12; J: TRBJ1-1; D: NA; size: NA; V: TRBV6-9; CDR3: CEGDGGHTEAFF; DNA: TGTGAGGGGGACGGGGGGCATACTGAAGCTTTCTTT
length: 13; J: TRBJ2-5; D: NA; size: once; V: TRBV2; CDR3: CASGDGARETQYF; DNA: TGTGCCAGCGGCGACGGGGCTAGGGAGACGCAGTACTTC
length: 14; J: TRBJ2-2; D: TRBD1; size: NA; V: TRBV29-1; CDR3: CSVWDRDLPGELFF; DNA: TGCAGCGTATGGGACAGGGATCTTCCCGGGGAGCTGTTTTTT
length: 15; J: TRBJ2-3; D: NA; size: NA; V: TRBV9; CDR3: CASSIAPGSADTQYF; DNA: TGTGCCAGTAGTATAGCCCCAGGGAGCGCAGATACGCAGTATTTT
length: 14; J: TRBJ2-3; D: NA; size: NA; V: TRBV2; CDR3: CASGEGRVPDAQYF; DNA: TGTGCCAGCGGTGAAGGGCGAGTGCCCGATGCGCAGTACTTT
length: 13; J: TRBJ2-3; D: NA; size: NA; V: TRBV5-6; CDR3: CASRPGGADTQYF; DNA: TGTGCCAGCAGGCCGGGCGGCGCAGATACGCAGTATTTT
length: 14; J: TRBJ2-7; D: NA; size: NA; V: TRBV9; CDR3: CASSPRQAVYEQYF; DNA: TGTGCCAGCAGCCCCCGACAGGCAGTCTACGAGCAGTACTTC
length: 16; J: TRBJ2-3; D: TRBD2; size: NA; V: TRBV6-2/TRBV6-3; CDR3: CASIYGTSGGADTQYF; DNA: TGTGCCAGCATCTACGGGACTAGCGGGGGCGCAGATACGCAGTATTTT
length: 14; J: TRBJ2-3; D: TRBD2; size: NA; V: TRBV20-1; CDR3: CSARDIAGADTQYF; DNA: TGCAGTGCTAGGGATATAGCGGGGGCAGATACGCAGTATTTT
length: 14; J: TRBJ2-5; D: NA; size: once; V: TRBV7-9; CDR3: CASSPATVAETTDF; DNA: TGTGCCAGCAGCCCCGCCACGGTGGCAGAGACCACTGACTTC
length: 12; J: TRBJ2-1; D: NA; size: NA; V: TRBV29-1; CDR3: CSAKQRVYEQLF; DNA: TGCAGCGCTAAGCAGCGGGTGTATGAGCAGCTGTTC
length: 16; J: TRBJ2-1; D: NA; size: NA; V: TRBV9; CDR3: CASSLQGGGGYTEQFF; DNA: TGTGCCAGCAGCTTGCAAGGGGGAGGGGGGTACACCGAGCAGTTCTTC
length: 12; J: TRBJ2-1; D: NA; size: NA; V: TRBV9; CDR3: CASSGGYNEQFF; DNA: TGTGCCAGCAGCGGAGGGTACAATGAGCAGTTCTTC
length: 15; J: TRBJ1-2; D: NA; size: NA; V: TRBV6-1; CDR3: CASSKAGEGNYGYTF; DNA: TGTGCCAGCAGCAAGGCGGGAGAGGGTAACTATGGCTACACCTTC
length: 16; J: TRBJ1-5; D: NA; size: few; V: TRBV15; CDR3: CATSNGGNRVRQPQHF; DNA: TGTGCCACCAGCAATGGCGGTAACAGGGTAAGGCAGCCCCAGCATTTT
length: 14; J: TRBJ1-6; D: NA; size: NA; V: TRBV2; CDR3: CASSETSCNPPHHF; DNA: TGTGCCAGCAGTGAGACTTCTTGCAATCCACCCCACCATTTT
length: 17; J: TRBJ2-3; D: NA; size: NA; V: TRBV2; CDR3: CASVARERLGSTDTQYF; DNA: TGTGCCAGCGTGGCCCGGGAAAGATTAGGTAGCACAGATACGCAGTATTTT
length: 12; J: TRBJ1-3; D: NA; size: NA; V: TRBV24-1; CDR3: CATSDSGTAIYF; DNA: TGTGCCACCAGTGATTCGGGGACCGCCATATATTTT
length: 13; J: TRBJ2-2; D: NA; size: NA; V: TRBV5-6; CDR3: CASSLERDGELFF; DNA: TGTGCCAGCAGCTTGGAGAGGGACGGGGAGCTGTTTTTT
length: 14; J: TRBJ2-1; D: TRBD2; size: NA; V: TRBV19; CDR3: CASSRAGDYNEQFF; DNA: TGTGCCAGTAGTCGGGCGGGGGACTACAATGAGCAGTTCTTC
length: 14; J: TRBJ2-5; D: NA; size: once; V: TRBV11-3; CDR3: CASSWDPRQETQYF; DNA: TGTGCCAGCAGCTGGGACCCCAGACAAGAGACCCAGTACTTC
length: 15; J: TRBJ1-1; D: NA; size: NA; V: TRBV9; CDR3: CASRLDVNRNYFAFF; DNA: TGTGCCAGCAGATTAGATGTGAACAGGAACTACTTCGCTTTCTTT